This T cell receptor (beta chain) was captured by sequencing in a study of CD8+CD57+ T cells in acquired aplastic anemia. Across the whole study: Yields of DNA that came from sorted CD4+ and CD8+ cells averaged about 2.9 ug. Study conclusions and caveats: About 30 CD8+ CDR3 sequences occurred in both the patients and the controls.

Germline CDR1 ENHRY, CDR2 SYGVKD. Trimming stripped 6 bases from V and 1 base from J, with 12 bases between. The CDR3 contains 14 residues. In regard to this clonotype: Its target is unknown.

Investigators profiled TCR beta VDJ and CDR3 from genomic DNA template. TCRdb re-called the reads through MiXCR, storing one row per CDR3 protein. Of over 150,000 distinct CDR3 sequences in the sample, over 70% were seen once. The patients chosen for sequencing had shown expansion of CD8+CD57+ cells (detected by flow cytometry). In all patients, the disease was severe acquired aplastic anemia. The sequence derives from a human donor with aplastic anemia. Sequenced: sorted CD4+, CD8+, or CD8+CD57+ T cells (not recorded which) from PBMCs. The rearrangement joins TRBV10-3 to TRBJ1-2; D is possibly TRBD1 (6 bases). Written as DNA, the CDR3 is TGTGCCATCAGATGGACAGCTCTTAACTATGGCTACACCTTC. Its protein is CAIRWTALNYGYTF.